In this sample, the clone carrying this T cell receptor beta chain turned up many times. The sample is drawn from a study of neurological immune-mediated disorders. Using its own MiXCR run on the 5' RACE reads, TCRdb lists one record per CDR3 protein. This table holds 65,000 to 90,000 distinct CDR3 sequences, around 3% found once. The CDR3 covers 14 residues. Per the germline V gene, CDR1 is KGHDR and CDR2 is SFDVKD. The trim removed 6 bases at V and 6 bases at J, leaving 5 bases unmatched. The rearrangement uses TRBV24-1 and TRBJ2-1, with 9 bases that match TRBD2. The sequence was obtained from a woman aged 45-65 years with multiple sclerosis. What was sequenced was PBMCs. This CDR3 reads CATSLAGAGNEQFF. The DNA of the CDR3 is TGTGCCACCAGTTTAGCGGGAGCCGGCAATGAGCAGTTCTTC.